This is a list of T cell receptor beta chains from one sample in a study of T cells in Graves' hyperthyroidism and ophthalmopathy. TCRdb fed the multiplex PCR reads into MiXCR, producing one record per CDR3 protein. The repertoire includes about 600,000 distinct CDR3 sequences, around 14% of them detected once, and around 7% sits in the top ten. Sample: blood. The receptors originated from a woman aged 18-30 years with Graves' ophthalmopathy. CDR3s include the opening cysteine and the closing phenylalanine or tryptophan. A D gene is named only where the DNA matches it firmly. Clone size is shown for a subset of rows, as once, few, many or a class of expanded clone.

d_call	j_call	v_call	clone_size	cdr3_aa	cdr3_nt
TRBD2	TRBJ2-7	TRBV10-3	NA	CAINGGSPPEQYF	TGTGCCATCAATGGCGGGAGTCCCCCCGAGCAGTACTTC
NA	TRBJ2-7	TRBV27	many	CASTSSRVRSYEQYF	TGTGCCAGCACCTCGTCCAGGGTAAGGTCCTACGAGCAGTACTTC
TRBD2	TRBJ2-4	TRBV28	many	CASSSIKREGNIQYF	TGTGCCAGCAGTTCCATTAAGCGGGAAGGAAACATTCAGTACTTC
TRBD1	TRBJ1-2	TRBV27	many	CASSQVASGTGGAGGYTF	TGTGCCAGCAGCCAGGTTGCCTCCGGGACAGGGGGCGCGGGTGGCTACACCTTC
TRBD1	TRBJ2-5	TRBV5-8	many	CASSSPPYRGQYF	TGTGCCAGCAGCTCCCCCCCTTACAGGGGACAGTACTTC
NA	TRBJ1-3	TRBV20-1	NA	CSAPTVYGNTIYF	TGCAGTGCCCCGACGGTCTATGGAAACACCATATATTTT
NA	TRBJ2-2	TRBV7-2	NA	CASSFFAGATGELFF	TGTGCCAGCAGCTTTTTTGCGGGTGCTACCGGGGAGCTGTTTTTT
NA	TRBJ1-6	TRBV7-3	NA	CASSSGNSLLHF	TGTGCCAGCAGCTCGGGGAATTCACTCCTCCACTTT
NA	TRBJ2-7	TRBV7-2	many	CASSLDWGYEQYF	TGTGCCAGCAGCTTAGACTGGGGGTACGAGCAGTACTTC
NA	TRBJ2-1	TRBV7-9	many	CASSLVGAQTYNEQFF	TGTGCCAGCAGCTTAGTGGGGGCCCAGACTTACAATGAGCAGTTCTTC
NA	TRBJ1-1	TRBV5-6	many	CASSLGAQSAEAFF	TGTGCCAGCAGCTTGGGGGCGCAAAGCGCTGAAGCTTTCTTT
TRBD2	TRBJ2-7	TRBV4-2	few	CASSQGVLAGSYEQYF	TGTGCCAGCAGCCAAGGAGTCCTAGCGGGCTCCTACGAGCAGTACTTC
TRBD2	TRBJ2-7	TRBV3-1	NA	CASSQGVAGPPDYEQYF	TGTGCCAGCAGCCAAGGAGTAGCGGGTCCTCCCGACTACGAGCAGTACTTC
TRBD2	TRBJ2-3	TRBV19	NA	CASSPSGAPPSTDTQYF	TGTGCCAGTAGCCCTAGCGGGGCCCCCCCTAGCACAGATACGCAGTATTTT
NA	TRBJ2-1	TRBV9	NA	CASSVGRHTEQFF	TGTGCCAGCAGCGTAGGTAGGCATACTGAGCAGTTCTTC
TRBD1	TRBJ2-7	TRBV29-1	many	CSAQTGGDEQYF	TGCAGCGCCCAGACAGGGGGCGACGAGCAGTACTTC
NA	TRBJ2-2	TRBV12-3/TRBV12-4	many	CASSLSAGVNTGELFF	TGTGCCAGCAGTTTGTCGGCAGGGGTGAACACCGGGGAGCTGTTTTTT
TRBD2	TRBJ2-7	TRBV28	many	CASSLWVETSGRASHEQYF	TGTGCCAGCAGTTTATGGGTTGAGACTAGCGGGAGGGCCAGCCACGAGCAGTACTTC
NA	TRBJ2-7	TRBV28	many	CASSTAKRRGGYEQYF	TGTGCCAGCAGCACTGCTAAAAGGCGGGGAGGCTACGAGCAGTACTTC
NA	TRBJ2-7	TRBV19	few	CASSIAIGGPGNEQYF	TGTGCCAGTAGTATAGCCATCGGGGGTCCTGGGAACGAGCAGTACTTC
NA	TRBJ1-1	TRBV7-8	few	CASSLYLNREAFF	TGTGCCAGCAGCTTATATTTAAACAGGGAAGCTTTCTTT
NA	TRBJ1-6	TRBV3-1	many	CASSRGGDIISPLHF	TGTGCCAGCAGCCGCGGTGGGGACATCATTTCACCCCTCCACTTT
TRBD1	TRBJ2-5	TRBV19	many	CASSNAGTGGQETQYF	TGTGCCAGTAGTAATGCGGGGACAGGGGGACAAGAGACCCAGTACTTC
NA	TRBJ1-1	TRBV5-1	many	CASSFDSRNTEAFF	TGCGCCAGCAGCTTTGACAGTCGGAACACTGAAGCTTTCTTT
NA	TRBJ2-1	TRBV12-3/TRBV12-4	NA	CASSGWGNPYNEQFF	TGTGCCAGCTCCGGGTGGGGGAACCCTTACAATGAGCAGTTCTTC
NA	TRBJ2-2	TRBV20-1	NA	CSAREPPGNTGELFF	TGCAGTGCTAGAGAACCCCCAGGGAACACCGGGGAGCTGTTTTTT
TRBD1	TRBJ1-2	TRBV28	NA	CASSRQGAGIGYTF	TGTGCCAGCAGCCGGCAGGGGGCGGGGATTGGCTACACCTTC
TRBD2	TRBJ2-7	TRBV4-2	many	CASSQGTSGVYEQYF	TGTGCCAGCAGCCAAGGGACTAGCGGGGTCTACGAGCAGTACTTC
NA	TRBJ1-1	TRBV3-1	many	CASSQQLNTEAFF	TGTGCCAGCAGCCAGCAACTGAACACTGAAGCTTTCTTT
NA	TRBJ2-3	TRBV4-1	few	CASSQGAPDTQYF	TGCGCCAGCAGCCAAGGGGCTCCAGATACGCAGTATTTT
NA	TRBJ1-1	TRBV7-9	few	CASSWTPGNTEAFF	TGTGCCAGCAGCTGGACGCCGGGGAACACTGAAGCTTTCTTT
TRBD1	TRBJ2-1	TRBV19	few	CASSIAQGQGIYNEQFF	TGTGCCAGTAGTATAGCTCAGGGACAGGGGATATACAATGAGCAGTTCTTC
TRBD1	TRBJ2-7	TRBV19	NA	CASSTHQGAYEQYF	TGTGCCAGCAGTACCCATCAGGGGGCCTACGAGCAGTACTTC
NA	TRBJ2-7	TRBV30	many	CAWSERSGTKGEQYF	TGTGCCTGGAGTGAACGATCCGGGACCAAGGGGGAGCAGTACTTC
NA	TRBJ2-7	TRBV19	many	CASKAQVVYEQYF	TGTGCCAGTAAGGCCCAGGTCGTATACGAGCAGTACTTC
NA	TRBJ2-2	TRBV29-1	many	CSARGGQGHTGELFF	TGCAGCGCCCGGGGGGGACAGGGTCACACCGGGGAGCTGTTTTTT
NA	TRBJ2-1	TRBV11-3	NA	CASRLSDEQFF	TGTGCCAGCCGCTTATCTGATGAGCAGTTCTTC
TRBD2	TRBJ2-5	TRBV11-3	many	CASSLRGTREETQYF	TGTGCCAGCAGCTTACGGGGGACTAGAGAAGAGACCCAGTACTTC
TRBD1	TRBJ1-2	TRBV24-1	NA	CATSEHRGIYTF	TGTGCCACCAGTGAGCACAGGGGTATTTACACCTTC
TRBD1	TRBJ1-3	TRBV10-3	NA	CATMGRPQGAKGNAIYF	TGTGCCACCATGGGGAGGCCGCAGGGGGCGAAAGGAAACGCCATATATTTT
TRBD2	TRBJ2-3	TRBV2	many	CASKGLAGSAQYF	TGTGCCAGCAAAGGACTAGCCGGTTCGGCGCAGTATTTT